This TCR beta chain originates from a study of T-cell memory formation after mild COVID-19. About the study: There were largely donor-specific TCR clusters.

Study-level points and caveats: Proof of SARS-CoV-2 specificity was absent for the second-wave clones that crested on day 37.

Trimming pared 3 bases from V and 2 bases from J, leaving 15 bases between. This CDR3 is built from 15 residues. Germline V gene lookup returns CDR1 SGHDT and CDR2 YYEEEE. Constant-segment primers were used for 5'RACE, and the resulting TCR alpha and TCR beta cDNA libraries carried sample barcodes and UMIs. A single record per CDR3 protein comes from TCRdb applying MiXCR to the 5' RACE reads. In the table there are roughly 380,000 distinct CDR3 sequences, approximately 27% of which are singletons. As to this clonotype: Its specificity is unknown.

Specimen: PBMCs or a T cell subset sorted from them (not recorded which). The clonotype comes from an adult woman who had mild COVID-19 (a few samples of this study predate the infection). Cell type and time point are not known. The chain links TRBV5-6 to TRBJ2-7; D tentatively fits TRBD1 or TRBD2 (7 bases each). This CDR3 reads CASSWGGTAPYEQYF. In nucleotides, the CDR3 is TGTGCCAGCAGCTGGGGGGGGACAGCTCCCTACGAGCAGTACTTC.